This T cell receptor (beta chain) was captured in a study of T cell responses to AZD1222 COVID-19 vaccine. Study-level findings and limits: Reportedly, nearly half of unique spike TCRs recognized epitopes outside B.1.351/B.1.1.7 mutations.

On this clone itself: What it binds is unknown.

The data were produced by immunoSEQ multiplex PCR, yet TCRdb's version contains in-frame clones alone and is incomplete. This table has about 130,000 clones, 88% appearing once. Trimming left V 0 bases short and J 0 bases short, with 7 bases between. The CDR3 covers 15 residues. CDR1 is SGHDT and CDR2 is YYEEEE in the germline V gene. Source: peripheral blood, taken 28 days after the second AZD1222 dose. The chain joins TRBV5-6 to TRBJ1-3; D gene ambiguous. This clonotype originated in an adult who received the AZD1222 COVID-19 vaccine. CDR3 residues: CASSLDSASGNTIYF. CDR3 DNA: TGTGCCAGCAGCTTGGACAGTGCCTCTGGAAACACCATATATTTT.